This T cell receptor (beta chain) was documented in a study of CD8 T cells in Susac syndrome. Study-wide context: At blood draw, Susac syndrome patients were therapy-naive, on corticosteroids, or on intravenous immunoglobulin alone.

This CDR3 spans 16 amino acids. Trimming stripped 2 bases from V and 6 bases from J, with 14 bases between. In germline, CDR1 is MGHRA, CDR2 YSYEKL. The table lists this clonotype with a few counts. RNA amounts of 0.5 to 1 ug underwent reverse transcription with random hexamers. TCR beta CDR3 was amplified by immunoSEQ covering 54 Vbeta and 13 Jbeta. In TCRdb, the immunoSEQ multiplex PCR reads were re-called with MiXCR into one record per CDR3 protein. The data contain a few hundred thousand distinct CDR3 sequences, 85% to 95% of them singletons. This sequence was found in a human donor with Susac syndrome. The gene calls are TRBV4-1 and TRBJ1-6, with D possibly TRBD1 on 5 matching bases. Sample: CD4+ T cells from PBMCs. The CDR3 protein is CASSQPRQMINSPLHF. In DNA, the CDR3 is TGCGCCAGCAGCCAACCAAGACAGATGATTAATTCACCCCTCCACTTT.